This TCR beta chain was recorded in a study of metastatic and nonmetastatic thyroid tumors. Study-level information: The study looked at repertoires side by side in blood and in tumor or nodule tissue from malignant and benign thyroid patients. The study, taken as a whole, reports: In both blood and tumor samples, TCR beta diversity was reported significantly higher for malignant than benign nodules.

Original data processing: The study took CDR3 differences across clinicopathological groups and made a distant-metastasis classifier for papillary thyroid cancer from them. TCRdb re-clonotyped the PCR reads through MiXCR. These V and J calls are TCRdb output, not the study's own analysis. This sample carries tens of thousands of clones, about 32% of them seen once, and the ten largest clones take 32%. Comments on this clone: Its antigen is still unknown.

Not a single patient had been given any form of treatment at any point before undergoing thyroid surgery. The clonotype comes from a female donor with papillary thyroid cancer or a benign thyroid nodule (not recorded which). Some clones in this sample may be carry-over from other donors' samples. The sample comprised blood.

In nucleotides, the CDR3 is TGTGCCAGCAGCCCTAGCCAAGGGAATTCACCCCTCCACTTT. This translates into CASSPSQGNSPLHF. The rearrangement joins TRBV3-1 to TRBJ1-6; unclear D gene. Germline assignment: CDR1 LGHDT and CDR2 YNNKEL (reference sequence). V dropped 4 bases and J dropped 7 bases, with 11 bases sitting between them. CDR3 size: 14 residues.